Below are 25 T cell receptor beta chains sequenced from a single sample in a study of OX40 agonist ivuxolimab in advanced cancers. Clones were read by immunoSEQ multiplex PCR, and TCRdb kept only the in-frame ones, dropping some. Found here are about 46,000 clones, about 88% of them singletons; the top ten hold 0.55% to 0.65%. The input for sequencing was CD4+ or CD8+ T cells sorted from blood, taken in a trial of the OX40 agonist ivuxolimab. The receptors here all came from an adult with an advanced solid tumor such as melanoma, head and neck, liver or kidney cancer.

CDR3 region: CAWSVLGIGELFF. DNA for the CDR3: TGTGCCTGGAGTGTACTTGGGATCGGGGAGCTGTTTTTT. V is TRBV30 and J is TRBJ2-2; D unclear. Germline CDR1 reads GTSNPN; CDR2 reads SVGIG (reference sequence). There are 13 residues in the CDR3. V gave up 0 bases and J gave up 7 bases, with 9 bases separating them.

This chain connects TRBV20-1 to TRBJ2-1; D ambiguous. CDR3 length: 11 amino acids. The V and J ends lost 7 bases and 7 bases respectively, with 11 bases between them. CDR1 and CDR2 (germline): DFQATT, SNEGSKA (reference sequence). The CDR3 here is CSGGFKNEQFF. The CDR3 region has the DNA TGCAGTGGGGGTTTTAAGAATGAGCAGTTCTTC.

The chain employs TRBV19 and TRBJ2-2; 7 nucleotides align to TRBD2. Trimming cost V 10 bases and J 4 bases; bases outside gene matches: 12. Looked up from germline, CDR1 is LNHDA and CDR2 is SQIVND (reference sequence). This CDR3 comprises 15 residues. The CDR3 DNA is TGTGCCACCGAACGGCAGGGACTATCCACCGGGGAGCTGTTTTTT. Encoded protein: CATERQGLSTGELFF.

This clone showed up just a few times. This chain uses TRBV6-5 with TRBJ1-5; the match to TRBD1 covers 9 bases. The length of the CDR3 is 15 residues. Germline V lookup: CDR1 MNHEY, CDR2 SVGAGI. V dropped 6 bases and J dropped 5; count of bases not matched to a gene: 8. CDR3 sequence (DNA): TGTGCCAGCAGGCTGGACAGGGGACGGGATCAGCCCCAGCATTTT. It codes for CASRLDRGRDQPQHF.

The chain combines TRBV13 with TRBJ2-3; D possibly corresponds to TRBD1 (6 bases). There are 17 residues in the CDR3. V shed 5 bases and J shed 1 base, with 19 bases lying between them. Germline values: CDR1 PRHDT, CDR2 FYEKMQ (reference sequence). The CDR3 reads CASSTRTADGGTDTQYF. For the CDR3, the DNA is TGTGCCAGCAGCACACGGACAGCGGACGGGGGCACAGATACGCAGTATTTT. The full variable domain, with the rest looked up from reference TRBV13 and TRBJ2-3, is AAGVIQSPRHLIKEKRETATLKCYPIPRHDTVYWYQQGPGQDPQFLISFYEKMQSDKGSIPDRFSAQQFSDYHSELNMSSLELGDSALYFCASSTRTADGGTDTQYFGPGTRLTVL.

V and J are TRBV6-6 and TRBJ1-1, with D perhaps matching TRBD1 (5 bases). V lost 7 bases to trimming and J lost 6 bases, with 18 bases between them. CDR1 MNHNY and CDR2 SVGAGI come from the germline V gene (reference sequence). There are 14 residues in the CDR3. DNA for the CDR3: TGTGCCAGCACTATAACGACGGGGGGTGCTGAAGCTTTCTTT. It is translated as CASTITTGGAEAFF.

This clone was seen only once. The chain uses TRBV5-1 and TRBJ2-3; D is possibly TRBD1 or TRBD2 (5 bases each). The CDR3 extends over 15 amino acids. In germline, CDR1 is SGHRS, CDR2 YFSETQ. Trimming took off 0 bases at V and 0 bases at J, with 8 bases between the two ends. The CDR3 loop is CASSLGDGSTDTQYF. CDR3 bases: TGCGCCAGCAGCTTGGGGGACGGTAGCACAGATACGCAGTATTTT.

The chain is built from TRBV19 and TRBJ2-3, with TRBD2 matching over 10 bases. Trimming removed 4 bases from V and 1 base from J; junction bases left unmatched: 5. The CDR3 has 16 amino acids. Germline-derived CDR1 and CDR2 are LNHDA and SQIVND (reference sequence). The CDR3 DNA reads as TGTGCCAGTAGTAGAAGAGCGGGAGGGGGCACAGATACGCAGTATTTT. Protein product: CASSRRAGGGTDTQYF.

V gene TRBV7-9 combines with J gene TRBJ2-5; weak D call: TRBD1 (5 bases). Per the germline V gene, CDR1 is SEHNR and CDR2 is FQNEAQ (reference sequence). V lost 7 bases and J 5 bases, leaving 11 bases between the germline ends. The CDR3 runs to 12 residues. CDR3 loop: CASTPAGETQYF. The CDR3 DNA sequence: TGTGCCAGCACCCCAGCAGGGGAGACCCAGTACTTC.

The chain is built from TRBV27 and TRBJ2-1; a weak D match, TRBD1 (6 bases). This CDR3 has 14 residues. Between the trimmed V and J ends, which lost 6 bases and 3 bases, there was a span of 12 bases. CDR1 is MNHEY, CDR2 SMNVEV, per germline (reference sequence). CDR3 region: CASSRQADYNEQFF. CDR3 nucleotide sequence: TGTGCCAGCAGCCGACAGGCCGACTACAATGAGCAGTTCTTC.

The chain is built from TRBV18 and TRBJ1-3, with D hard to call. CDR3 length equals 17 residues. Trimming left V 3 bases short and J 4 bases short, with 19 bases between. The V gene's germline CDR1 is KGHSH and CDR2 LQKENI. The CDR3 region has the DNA TGTGCCAGCTCACCGGGCCTTCTTCGTCTATCCGGAAACACCATATATTTT. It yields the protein CASSPGLLRLSGNTIYF.

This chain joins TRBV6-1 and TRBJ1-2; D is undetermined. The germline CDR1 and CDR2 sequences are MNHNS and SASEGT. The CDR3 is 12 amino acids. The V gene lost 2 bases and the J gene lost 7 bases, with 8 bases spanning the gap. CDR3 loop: CASSEFDRGYTF. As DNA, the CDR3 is TGTGCCAGCAGTGAATTTGACCGTGGCTACACCTTC.

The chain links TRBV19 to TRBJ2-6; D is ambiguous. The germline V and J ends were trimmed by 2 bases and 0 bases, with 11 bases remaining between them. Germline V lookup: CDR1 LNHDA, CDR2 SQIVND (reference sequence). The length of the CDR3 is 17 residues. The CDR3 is CASSIPGLNSGANVLTF. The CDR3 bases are TGTGCCAGTAGTATACCGGGCCTCAACTCTGGGGCCAACGTCCTGACTTTC. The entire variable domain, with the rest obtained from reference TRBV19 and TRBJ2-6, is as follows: DGGITQSPKYLFRKEGQNVTLSCEQNLNHDAMYWYRQDPGQGLRLIYYSQIVNDFQKGDIAEGYSVSREKKESFPLTVTSAQKNPTAFYLCASSIPGLNSGANVLTFGAGSRLTVL.

The CDR3 nucleotides are TGTGCCAGCAGCCAAGATAGTGAGGCAGTGAACACTGAAGCTTTCTTT. Translation gives CASSQDSEAVNTEAFF. The chain is built from TRBV14 and TRBJ1-1; D is uncertain. Germline lookup yields CDR1 SGHDN and CDR2 FVKESK. The V gene lost 0 bases and the J gene lost 0 bases, with 11 bases spanning the gap. This CDR3 contains 16 residues.

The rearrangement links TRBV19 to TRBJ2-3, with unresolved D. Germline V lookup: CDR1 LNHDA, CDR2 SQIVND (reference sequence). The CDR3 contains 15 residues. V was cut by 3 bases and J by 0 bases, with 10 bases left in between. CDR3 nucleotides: TGTGCCAGTAGTATGGCTCGACTGAGCACAGATACGCAGTATTTT. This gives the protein CASSMARLSTDTQYF.

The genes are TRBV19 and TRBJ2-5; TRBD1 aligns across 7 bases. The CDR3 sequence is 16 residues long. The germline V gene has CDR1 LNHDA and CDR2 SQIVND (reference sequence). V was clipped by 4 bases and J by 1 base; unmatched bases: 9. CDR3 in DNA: TGTGCCAGTAGTACCTACGGACAGGCCCTCCAAGAGACCCAGTACTTC. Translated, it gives CASSTYGQALQETQYF.

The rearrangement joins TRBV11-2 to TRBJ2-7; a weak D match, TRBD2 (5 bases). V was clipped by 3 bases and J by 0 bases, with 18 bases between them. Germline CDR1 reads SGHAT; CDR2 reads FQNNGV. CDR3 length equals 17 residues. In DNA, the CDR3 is TGTGCCAGCAGCTTTTCCCTCACGCGGGCCAGCTCCTACGAGCAGTACTTC. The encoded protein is CASSFSLTRASSYEQYF.

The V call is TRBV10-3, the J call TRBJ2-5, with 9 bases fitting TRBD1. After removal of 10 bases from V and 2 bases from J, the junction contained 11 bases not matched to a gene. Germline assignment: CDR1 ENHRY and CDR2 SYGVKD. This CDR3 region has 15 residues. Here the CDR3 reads CATTGGQGIQETQYF. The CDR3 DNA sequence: TGTGCCACCACAGGGGGACAGGGAATTCAAGAGACCCAGTACTTC.

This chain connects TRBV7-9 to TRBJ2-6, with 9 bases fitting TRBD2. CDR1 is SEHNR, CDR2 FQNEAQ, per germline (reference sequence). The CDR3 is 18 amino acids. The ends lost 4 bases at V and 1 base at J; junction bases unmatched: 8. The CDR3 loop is CASSSNSGRFSGANVLTF. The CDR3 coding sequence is TGTGCCAGCAGCTCTAATAGCGGGAGATTTTCTGGGGCCAACGTCCTGACTTTC.

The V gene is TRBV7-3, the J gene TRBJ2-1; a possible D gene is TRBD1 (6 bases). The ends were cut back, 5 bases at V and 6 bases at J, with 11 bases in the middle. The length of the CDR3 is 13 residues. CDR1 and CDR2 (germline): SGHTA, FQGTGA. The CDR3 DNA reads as TGTGCCAGCAGCGAGCAACAGGGCAATGAGCAGTTCTTC. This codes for CASSEQQGNEQFF.

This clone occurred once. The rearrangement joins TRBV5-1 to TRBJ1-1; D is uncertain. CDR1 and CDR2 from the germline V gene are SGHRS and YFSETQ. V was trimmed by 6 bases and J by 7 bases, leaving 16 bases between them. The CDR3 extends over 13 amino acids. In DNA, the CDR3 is TGCGCCAGCACCAACAGCTTTGAGGGTGAAGCTTTCTTT. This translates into CASTNSFEGEAFF.

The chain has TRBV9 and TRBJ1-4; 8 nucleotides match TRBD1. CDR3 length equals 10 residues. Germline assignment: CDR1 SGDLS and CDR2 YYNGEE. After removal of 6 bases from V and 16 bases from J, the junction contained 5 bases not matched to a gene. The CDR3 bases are TGTGCCAGCACGGGCGGACAGGGGTTTTTT. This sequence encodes CASTGGQGFF.

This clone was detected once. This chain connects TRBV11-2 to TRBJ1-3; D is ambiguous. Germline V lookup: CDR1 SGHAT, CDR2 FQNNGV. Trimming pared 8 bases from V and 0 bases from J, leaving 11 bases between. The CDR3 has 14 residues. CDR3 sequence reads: CASSLGSSGNTIYF. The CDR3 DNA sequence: TGTGCCAGCTCACTGGGCAGCTCTGGAAACACCATATATTTT.

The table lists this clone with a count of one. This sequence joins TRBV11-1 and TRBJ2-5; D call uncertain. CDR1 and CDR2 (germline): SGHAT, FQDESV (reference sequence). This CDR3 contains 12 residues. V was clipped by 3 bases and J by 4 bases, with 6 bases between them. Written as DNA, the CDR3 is TGTGCCAGCAGCTTGGTTGGAGAGACCCAGTACTTC. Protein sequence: CASSLVGETQYF.

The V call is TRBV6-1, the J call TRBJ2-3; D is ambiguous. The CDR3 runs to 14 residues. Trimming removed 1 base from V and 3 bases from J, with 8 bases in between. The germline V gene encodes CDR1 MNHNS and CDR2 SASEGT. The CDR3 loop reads CASSEGGSTDTQYF. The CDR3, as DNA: TGTGCCAGCAGTGAAGGGGGATCTACAGATACGCAGTATTTT.